The clone carrying this T cell receptor beta chain was observed once. The data were produced by immunoSEQ multiplex PCR, yet TCRdb's version contains in-frame clones alone and is incomplete. The sample holds about 80,000 clones, about 91% seen once. CDR3 length: 14 amino acids. The germline V gene encodes CDR1 LNHDA and CDR2 SQIVND (reference sequence). Trimming cost V 6 bases and J 0 bases, with 12 bases left between them. The data were taken from a study of technical replicates of blood from a few donors. The chain has TRBV19 and TRBJ2-7; D call uncertain. This TCR was sampled from a human donor in good health. Sequencing was done on a sample of T cells isolated from PBMCs. The CDR3 reads CASSLVGDSYEQYF. CDR3 DNA sequence: TGTGCCAGTAGCCTCGTGGGCGACTCCTACGAGCAGTACTTC.